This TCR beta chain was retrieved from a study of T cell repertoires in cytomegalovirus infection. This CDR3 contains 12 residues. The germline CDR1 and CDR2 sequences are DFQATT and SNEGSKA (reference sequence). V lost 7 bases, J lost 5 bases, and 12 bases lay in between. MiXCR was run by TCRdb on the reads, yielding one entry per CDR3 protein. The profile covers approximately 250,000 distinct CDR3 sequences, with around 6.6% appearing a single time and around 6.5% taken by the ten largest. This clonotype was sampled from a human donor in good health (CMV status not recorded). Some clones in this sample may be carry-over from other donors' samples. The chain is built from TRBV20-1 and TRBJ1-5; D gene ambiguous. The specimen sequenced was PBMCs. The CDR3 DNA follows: TGCAGTGTTCCCGGGAAAGATCAGCCCCAGCATTTT. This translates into CSVPGKDQPQHF.